This T cell receptor beta chain was retrieved from a study of T cell changes during pregnancy in multiple sclerosis. The assay was immunoSEQ multiplex PCR, and TCRdb's table has in-frame clones only and misses some. The sample carries about 98,000 clones, about 92% recorded once. Trimming took off 7 bases at V and 5 bases at J, with 12 bases between the two ends. Germline loops: CDR1 SGDLS, CDR2 YYNGEE. The CDR3 is made up of 13 amino acids. The sequence came from a female donor in good health, enrolled as a control in a pregnancy study. The sample in question was peripheral blood, obtained after pregnancy. The rearrangement joins TRBV9 to TRBJ2-2; the D gene is possibly TRBD1 (5 bases). This CDR3 is CASGAVWTGELFF. DNA for the CDR3: TGTGCCAGCGGGGCGGTTTGGACCGGGGAGCTGTTTTTT. Supplemented by reference TRBV9 and TRBJ2-2, the full variable domain reads DSGVTQTPKHLITATGQRVTLRCSPRSGDLSVYWYQQSLDQGLQFLIQYYNGEERAKGNILERFSAQQFPDLHSELNLSSLELGDSALYFCASGAVWTGELFFGEGSRLTVL.